The 27 T cell receptor beta chains below come from one sample, sequenced in a study of tissue T cells after allogeneic stem cell transplantation. Time point: mouse harvest day 14 after allogeneic transplant. Each mouse received 10^7 T-cell-depleted marrow cells plus 10^6 splenic CD5+ T cells by tail vein. Clones were read by immunoSEQ multiplex PCR, and TCRdb kept only the in-frame ones, dropping some. The sample lists 2,000 to 2,500 clones, 40% to 50% occurring once. Sequenced input: gut tissue. The receptors come from a female BALB/c mouse given C57BL/6 T cells with graft-versus-host disease after an allogeneic hematopoietic cell transplant.

This clone was counted between two and nine times. The gene names given are mouse names. The DNA ends 1 residue before the CDR3 does, and the rest of the CDR3 is filled in from the germline J gene. The gene calls are TRBV3 and TRBJ2-4; 9 nucleotides line up with TRBD2. There are 14 residues in the CDR3. Germline CDR1 SNHLY, CDR2 FYNGKV (reference sequence). Trimming cost V 5 bases and J 8 bases; bases outside gene matches: 8. The sequenced CDR3 bases are TGTGCCAGCAGCCCCCTACTGGGGGGTAGCACCTTGTAC. Protein product: CASSPLLGGSTLY. The full-length CDR3 reads as CASSPLLGGSTLYF.

For this clone: Genes here carry mouse names. The read falls 1 residue short of the CDR3 end, and the missing part is taken from the germline J gene. The J gene is TRBJ2-7, the V gene TRBV16; D is unclear. Trimming cost V 0 bases and J 7 bases, with 7 bases left between them. The length of the CDR3 is 12 residues. Germline lookup yields CDR1 SGHSA and CDR2 FRNQAP. Incomplete CDR3 DNA: TGTGCAAGCAGCTTAGAGGGGAGAGAACAGTAC. The encoded protein is CASSLEGREQY. In full, the CDR3 reads CASSLEGREQYF. Looking up the rest from reference TRBV16 and TRBJ2-7 gives the full variable domain: NAGVIQTPRHKVTGKGQEATLWCEPISGHSAVFWYRQTIVQGLEFLTYFRNQAPIDDSGMPKERFSAQMPNQSHSTLKIQSTQPQDSAVYLCASSLEGREQYFGPGTRLTVL.

To note about this clone: The genes are named according to mouse. With the read ending 1 residue before the CDR3 end, the germline J gene is used to fill in that end. The genes are TRBV26 and TRBJ1-6; no reliable D call. TRBJ1-6 is given ORF status, its function remaining uncertain. The CDR3 consists of 15 residues. The germline V and J ends were trimmed by 3 bases and 0 bases, with 6 bases remaining between them. Germline lookup yields CDR1 KGHPV and CDR2 FQNQEV (reference sequence). The DNA read from the CDR3 is TGTGCCAGCAGTCTTGGGGTTTCCTATAATTCGCCCCTCTAC. This encodes CASSLGVSYNSPLY. The full CDR3 is CASSLGVSYNSPLYF.

Note on this clone: Genes and germline are mouse. The observed sequence ends 1 residue before the CDR3 terminus, with the missing tail filled in from the germline J gene. J is TRBJ2-3 and V is TRBV26; D tentatively reads TRBD1 or TRBD2 (5 bases each). Trimming stripped 3 bases from V and 3 bases from J, with 7 bases between. Germline CDR1 is KGHPV and CDR2 is FQNQEV (reference sequence). This CDR3 spans 13 amino acids. CDR3 bases read: TGTGCCAGCAGTCTACGGGGCGCAGAAACGCTGTAT. Its translation is CASSLRGAETLY. The CDR3 in full is CASSLRGAETLYF.

Notes on this clone: Each gene name is a mouse one. The CDR3 end is not reached by the read, which stops 1 residue before it; the germline J gene fills it in. The J gene is TRBJ2-7, the V gene TRBV2; 12 positions match TRBD2. In germline, CDR1 is LGHNA, CDR2 YSYQKL. The CDR3 length is 16 residues. The V gene end was trimmed by 0 bases and the J gene end by 6 bases; junction bases not matched to a gene: 6. CDR3 region: CASSQEDWGGSLEQYF. The part of the CDR3 DNA that was read is TGTGCCAGCAGCCAAGAGGACTGGGGGGGATCTCTTGAACAGTAC.

This clone was detected only a few times. The gene symbols are mouse symbols. The CDR3 end is not reached by the read, which stops 1 residue before it; the germline J gene fills it in. This chain joins TRBV13-1 and TRBJ2-5; D unclear. V dropped 0 bases and J dropped 4 bases, with 3 bases sitting between them. There are 12 residues in the CDR3. Looked up from germline, CDR1 is NSHNY and CDR2 is SYGAGN. The CDR3 reads CASSDAKDTQYF. CDR3 bases read: TGTGCCAGCAGTGATGCCAAAGACACCCAGTAC.

Worth noting for this clone: Each gene name is a mouse one. The read halts 1 residue ahead of the CDR3 end, with the missing end drawn from the germline J gene. The chain carries TRBV26 and TRBJ1-1; maybe TRBD1 (5 bases). Germline V lookup: CDR1 KGHPV, CDR2 FQNQEV (reference sequence). Trimming shortened V by 2 bases and J by 5 bases, and 6 bases separated the two germline ends. There are 12 residues in the CDR3. CDR3: CASSLGGTEVFF. CDR3 DNA, as far as it was read: TGTGCCAGCAGTCTGGGGGGAACAGAAGTCTTC.

As for this clone: Genes and germline come from the mouse. Read data end 1 residue before the CDR3 end; the end is taken from the germline J gene. The J gene is TRBJ1-3, the V gene TRBV3; no firm D call. CDR3 length: 14 residues. The V gene lost 3 bases and the J gene lost 0 bases, with 6 bases spanning the gap. The germline V gene has CDR1 SNHLY and CDR2 FYNGKV (reference sequence). This CDR3 reads CASSFGFSGNTLYF. The sequenced CDR3 bases are TGTGCCAGCAGCTTTGGGTTTTCTGGAAATACGCTCTAT. The full variable domain, with the rest looked up from reference TRBV3 and TRBJ1-3, is GPKVLQIPSHQIIDMGQMVTLNCDPVSNHLYFYWYKQILGQQMEFLVNFYNGKVMEKSKLFKDQFSVERPDGSYFTLKIQPTALEDSAVYFCASSFGFSGNTLYFGEGSRLIVV.

About this clone itself: Germline and genes: mouse. The read halts 1 residue ahead of the CDR3 end, with the missing end drawn from the germline J gene. This chain joins TRBV12-1 and TRBJ2-2; 9 nucleotides agree with TRBD2. Germline V gene sequence: CDR1 SGHSN, CDR2 HYEKVE. Trimming removed 3 bases from V and 5 bases from J; junction bases left unmatched: 3. CDR3 length: 14 amino acids. The covered CDR3 bases are TGTGCCAGCTCTTTTGACTGGGGGACCGGGCAGCTCTAC. Protein product: CASSFDWGTGQLY. The full CDR3 is CASSFDWGTGQLYF.

This clone was counted a few times. The genes are named according to mouse. The sequence runs out 1 residue before the end of the CDR3; the remainder is reconstructed from the germline J gene. The V and J genes are TRBV12-1 and TRBJ2-2; a weak D match, TRBD1 (6 bases). Germline values: CDR1 SGHSN, CDR2 HYEKVE. This CDR3 spans 15 amino acids. V lost 0 bases and J 2 bases, leaving 9 bases between the germline ends. CDR3 DNA, as far as it was read: TGTGCCAGCTCTCTCGAGGGACATAACACCGGGCAGCTCTAC. Encoded protein: CASSLEGHNTGQLY. The entire CDR3 is CASSLEGHNTGQLYF. The variable domain in full, completed from reference TRBV12-1 and TRBJ2-2, reads DSGVVQSPRHIIKEKGGRSVLTCIPISGHSNVVWYQQTLGKELKFLIQHYEKVERDKGFLPSRFSVQQFDDYHSEMNMSALELEDSAMYFCASSLEGHNTGQLYFGEGSKLTVL.

About this clone itself: Gene names refer to mouse genes. The read comes to an end 1 residue before the CDR3 does, leaving the germline J gene to fill in the end. The V call is TRBV2, the J call TRBJ2-2; TRBD1 aligns across 8 bases. Trimming at V came to 0 bases and at J to 5 bases, leaving 5 bases not matched to a gene. The V gene's germline CDR1 is LGHNA and CDR2 YSYQKL. This CDR3 is 16 amino acids long. CDR3 in amino acids: CASSQDWQGATGQLYF. CDR3 DNA, as far as it was read: TGTGCCAGCAGCCAAGATTGGCAGGGGGCAACCGGGCAGCTCTAC.

Points on this clone: Mouse gene names and germline throughout. The sequenced fragment ends 1 residue before the CDR3 boundary, so the rest is inferred from the germline J gene. The chain recombines TRBV15 with TRBJ2-7; D is perhaps TRBD1 (6 bases). Deletions cut 6 bases from V and 0 bases from J, with 6 bases between. The CDR3 totals 12 residues. The germline V gene has CDR1 SGHND and CDR2 FRSKSL. The CDR3 DNA, read in part, is TGTGCCAGCAGGGACAGCTCCTATGAACAGTAC. Translating it yields CASRDSSYEQY. The entire CDR3 reads CASRDSSYEQYF.

As for this clone: All gene names here are mouse names. Different DNA sequences within this sample yield the same CDR3. CDR3 loop: CASSLRDTQYF. CDR3 DNA, as far as it was read: TGTGCCAGCAGTCTACGAGACACCCAGTAC. J is TRBJ2-5 and V is TRBV26, with D unclear. With the read ending 1 residue before the CDR3 end, the germline J gene is used to fill in that end. V was cut by 3 bases and J by 5 bases, with 3 bases left in between. The CDR3 is 11 amino acids. The germline gives CDR1 KGHPV, CDR2 FQNQEV (reference sequence).

A word on this clone: Gene labels here are mouse ones. From the germline J gene comes the end of the CDR3, since the read stops 1 residue before it. The chain joins TRBV13-3 to TRBJ2-2; D is uncertain. The CDR3 runs 12 residues. V shed 1 base and J shed 8 bases, with 6 bases lying between them. In germline, CDR1 is NNHDY, CDR2 SYVADS. CDR3 DNA, as far as it was read: TGTGCCAGCAGTGATTCCCGAGGGCAGCTCTAC. It translates to CASSDSRGQLY. The CDR3 in full is CASSDSRGQLYF.

This clone was recorded only once. Mouse names are used for the genes. The CDR3 is CSSSRTGNTEVFF. The CDR3 DNA, read in part, is TGCTCCAGCAGTCGGACAGGAAACACAGAAGTCTTC. The chain recombines TRBV23 with TRBJ1-1; the tabulated D call, TRBD1, remains unverified against the DNA. The CDR3 extends 1 residue past the end of the read, so its final part is completed from the germline J gene. Germline V gene lookup returns CDR1 KGHTA and CDR2 FQNQQP. The CDR3 has 13 amino acids. Using reference TRBV23 and TRBJ1-1 for the parts outside the CDR3, the full variable domain is DAAVTQKPRYLIKMKGQEAEMKCIPEKGHTAVFWYQQKQSKELKFLIYFQNQQPLDQIDMVKERFSAVCPSSSLCSLGIRTCEAEDSALYLCSSSRTGNTEVFFGKGTRLTVV.

In regard to this clone: Gene and germline names: mouse. The CDR3 goes on 1 residue after the read ends, and that part is filled in from the germline J gene. The rearrangement joins TRBV13-1 to TRBJ2-7; 8 nucleotides line up with TRBD1. The J segment lost 3 bases and the V segment lost 6 bases, leaving 8 bases of the junction unmatched. The CDR3 is made up of 14 amino acids. Germline CDR1 and CDR2: NSHNY and SYGAGN. The CDR3 DNA, read in part, is TGTGCCAGCACCCCTTCACAGGGGGTCTATGAACAGTAC. Encoded protein: CASTPSQGVYEQY. The CDR3 in full is CASTPSQGVYEQYF.

As regards this clone: Gene names refer to mouse genes. The read ends 1 residue before the CDR3 terminus; that terminus is restored from the germline J gene. This chain joins TRBV26 and TRBJ1-1; D is ambiguous. Between the trimmed V and J ends, which lost 0 bases and 3 bases, there was a span of 2 bases. Germline V gives CDR1 KGHPV, CDR2 FQNQEV (reference sequence). This CDR3 has 12 amino acids. CDR3: CASSLSYTEVFF. CDR3 DNA (partial): TGTGCCAGCAGTCTGTCGTACACAGAAGTCTTC.

In the case of this clone: Mouse gene names apply. The chain's CDR3 is CASSSGYAEQFF. CDR3 DNA, as far as it was read: TGTGCCAGCAGTTCAGGATATGCTGAGCAGTTC. This chain uses TRBV26 with TRBJ2-1; D uncertain. The CDR3 extends 1 residue past the end of the read, so its final part is completed from the germline J gene. Looked up from germline, CDR1 is KGHPV and CDR2 is FQNQEV (reference sequence). Trimming cost V 5 bases and J 4 bases, with 6 bases left between them. The CDR3 has 12 residues.

On this clone: Genes here carry mouse names. The CDR3 end lies 1 residue beyond the end of the read and is filled in from the germline J gene. V is TRBV13-3 and J is TRBJ2-1, with 7 nucleotides matching TRBD1. The CDR3 is 12 residues long. V shed 9 bases, J shed 1 base, and the junction held 1 base outside the gene matches. In germline, CDR1 is NNHDY, CDR2 SYVADS. CDR3 sequence reads: CAKTGNYAEQFF. The CDR3 DNA, read in part, is TGTGCCAAGACAGGGAACTATGCTGAGCAGTTC.

A remark on this clone: Germline and genes: mouse. The read ends 1 residue before the CDR3 terminus; that terminus is restored from the germline J gene. The chain has TRBV26 and TRBJ2-2; D possibly corresponds to TRBD1 (7 bases). The CDR3 has 15 residues. CDR1 and CDR2 (germline): KGHPV, FQNQEV (reference sequence). Trimming shortened V by 5 bases and J by 4 bases, and 14 bases separated the two germline ends. This chain's CDR3 is CASSRGGEVTGQLYF. The sequenced CDR3 bases are TGTGCCAGCAGTAGAGGGGGCGAGGTCACCGGGCAGCTCTAC.

Turning to this clone: Gene names are the mouse ones. The read stops 1 residue short of the end of the CDR3; the missing end is completed from the germline J gene. This chain joins TRBV26 and TRBJ2-5, with D perhaps given as TRBD1 or TRBD2 (5 bases each). The V gene lost 2 bases and the J gene lost 0 bases, with 6 bases spanning the gap. Germline V gives CDR1 KGHPV, CDR2 FQNQEV (reference sequence). The CDR3 extends over 14 amino acids. CDR3 amino acids: CASSLGGNQDTQYF. The part of the CDR3 DNA that was read is TGTGCCAGCAGTCTGGGGGGTAACCAAGACACCCAGTAC.

Details on this clone: The genes are named according to mouse. The read ends 1 residue shy of where the CDR3 ends; the end is completed using the germline J gene. The gene calls are TRBV26 and TRBJ1-1, with TRBD1 identical over 9 bases. The V and J ends lost 4 bases and 1 base, in that order; junction bases with no gene match: 4. CDR3 size: 15 residues. CDR1 KGHPV and CDR2 FQNQEV come from the germline V gene (reference sequence). The CDR3 DNA, read in part, is TGTGCCAGCAGTCCGGGACAGGGACGGAACACAGAAGTCTTC. Translating it yields CASSPGQGRNTEVF. The complete CDR3 sequence is CASSPGQGRNTEVFF.

By sample share, this clone is large. These gene names are mouse names. The read falls 1 residue short of the CDR3 end, and the missing part is taken from the germline J gene. The chain recombines TRBV4 with TRBJ1-4, with a weak D call TRBD1 (5 bases). The V and J ends lost 4 bases and 0 bases respectively, with 6 bases between them. The CDR3 sequence is 14 residues long. Germline CDR1 and CDR2: LGHDT and YNNKQL (reference sequence). The CDR3 protein is CASSFRVSNERLFF. CDR3 DNA, as far as it was read: TGTGCCAGCAGCTTCAGGGTTTCCAACGAAAGATTATTT.

Worth noting for this clone: The gene names given are mouse names. The missing CDR3 end, 1 residue past where the read stops, is filled in from the germline J gene. The genes are TRBV26 and TRBJ1-6, with a tentative D call TRBD1 (5 bases). TRBJ1-6 is marked as an open reading frame, function uncertain. The V gene lost 6 bases and the J gene lost 7 bases, with 13 bases spanning the gap. The CDR3 is 14 residues long. Germline CDR1 is KGHPV and CDR2 is FQNQEV (reference sequence). The CDR3 spells CASSLGPGNSPLYF. CDR3 bases read: TGTGCCAGCAGCCTGGGACCGGGGAATTCGCCCCTCTAC.

Remarks on this clone: Any gene name here is a mouse gene name. The read halts 1 residue ahead of the CDR3 end, with the missing end drawn from the germline J gene. The chain uses TRBV13-2 and TRBJ2-7; 7 bases map to TRBD2. The germline V gene encodes CDR1 NNHNN and CDR2 SYGAGS (reference sequence). The CDR3 has 16 residues. With 0 bases clipped from V and 0 bases from J, the junction kept 6 bases outside the gene matches. The sequenced CDR3 bases are TGTGCCAGCGGTGATGCAGGCTGGGGGAGCTCCTATGAACAGTAC. It yields the protein CASGDAGWGSSYEQY. The CDR3, in full, reads CASGDAGWGSSYEQYF.

This clone is large. Genes and germline are mouse. With the read ending 1 residue before the CDR3 end, the germline J gene is used to fill in that end. The chain links TRBV4 to TRBJ2-1; TRBD2 matches at 11 bases. Germline V gives CDR1 LGHDT, CDR2 YNNKQL (reference sequence). V shed 4 bases and J 5 bases; nucleotides not matched to a gene: 4. The CDR3 sequence is 15 residues long. This CDR3 is CASSSGLGDDAEQFF. The part of the CDR3 DNA that was read is TGTGCCAGCAGCTCGGGACTGGGGGATGATGCTGAGCAGTTC.

As regards this clone: These gene names are mouse names. The read is 1 residue too short to cover the CDR3 end, so that end is filled in from the germline J gene. The chain carries TRBV26 and TRBJ2-5; D ambiguous. Germline lookup yields CDR1 KGHPV and CDR2 FQNQEV (reference sequence). This CDR3 comprises 13 residues. Trimming took 2 bases from V and 4 from J, leaving 7 bases between them. The sequenced CDR3 bases are TGTGCCAGCAGTCTGAGAGGGAAAGACACCCAGTAC. Translated, it gives CASSLRGKDTQY. The full-length CDR3 reads as CASSLRGKDTQYF.